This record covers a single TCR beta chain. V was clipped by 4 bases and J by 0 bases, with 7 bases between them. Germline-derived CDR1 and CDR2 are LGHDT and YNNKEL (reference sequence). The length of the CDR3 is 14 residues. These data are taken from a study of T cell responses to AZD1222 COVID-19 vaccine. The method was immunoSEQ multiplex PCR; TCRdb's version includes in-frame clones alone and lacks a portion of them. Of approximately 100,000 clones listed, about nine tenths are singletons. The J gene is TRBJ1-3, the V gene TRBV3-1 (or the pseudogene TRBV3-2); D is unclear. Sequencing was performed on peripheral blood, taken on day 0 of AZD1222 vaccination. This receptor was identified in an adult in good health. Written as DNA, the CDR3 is TGTGCCAGCAGCCCCCCTTACTCTGGAAACACCATATATTTT. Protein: CASSPPYSGNTIYF.